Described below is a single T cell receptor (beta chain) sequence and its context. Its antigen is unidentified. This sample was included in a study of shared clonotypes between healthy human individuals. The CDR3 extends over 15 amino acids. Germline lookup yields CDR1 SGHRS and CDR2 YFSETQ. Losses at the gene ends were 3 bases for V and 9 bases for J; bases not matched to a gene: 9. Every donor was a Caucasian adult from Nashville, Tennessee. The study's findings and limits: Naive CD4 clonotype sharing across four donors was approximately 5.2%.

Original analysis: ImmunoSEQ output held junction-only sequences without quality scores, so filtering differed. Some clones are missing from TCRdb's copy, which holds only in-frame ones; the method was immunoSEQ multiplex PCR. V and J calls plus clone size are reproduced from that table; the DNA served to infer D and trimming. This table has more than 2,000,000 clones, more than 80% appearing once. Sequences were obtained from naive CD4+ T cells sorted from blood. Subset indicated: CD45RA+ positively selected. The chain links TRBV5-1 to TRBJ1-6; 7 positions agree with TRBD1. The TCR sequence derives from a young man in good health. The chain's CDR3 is CASSSTGTSGSPLHF. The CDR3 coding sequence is TGCGCCAGCAGCTCGACAGGGACGTCAGGTTCACCCCTCCACTTT. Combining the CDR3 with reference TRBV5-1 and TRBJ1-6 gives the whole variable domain KAGVTQTPRYLIKTRGQQVTLSCSPISGHRSVSWYQQTPGQGLQFLFEYFSETQRNKGNFPGRFSGRQFSNSRSEMNVSTLELGDSALYLCASSSTGTSGSPLHFGNGTRLTVT.